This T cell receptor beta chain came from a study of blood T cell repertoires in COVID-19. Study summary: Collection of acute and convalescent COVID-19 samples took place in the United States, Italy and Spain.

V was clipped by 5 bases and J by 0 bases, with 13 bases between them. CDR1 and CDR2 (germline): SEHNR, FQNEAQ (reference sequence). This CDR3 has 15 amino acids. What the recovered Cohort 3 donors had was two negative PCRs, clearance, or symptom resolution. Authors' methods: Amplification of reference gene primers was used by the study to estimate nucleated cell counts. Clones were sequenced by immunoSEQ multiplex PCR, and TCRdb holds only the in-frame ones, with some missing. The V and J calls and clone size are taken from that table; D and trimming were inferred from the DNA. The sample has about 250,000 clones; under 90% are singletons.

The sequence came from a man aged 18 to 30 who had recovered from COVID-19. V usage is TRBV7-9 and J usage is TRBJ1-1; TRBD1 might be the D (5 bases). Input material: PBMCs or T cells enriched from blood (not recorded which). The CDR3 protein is CASSSRTKMNTEAFF. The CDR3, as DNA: TGTGCCAGCAGCAGCAGGACAAAGATGAACACTGAAGCTTTCTTT.